A single sample is the source of the 5 T cell receptor beta chains below, sequenced in a study of blood T cell repertoires in COVID-19. TCRdb's copy holds only in-frame clones and misses some; the assay was immunoSEQ multiplex PCR. The data contain a few hundred thousand clones, 80% to 90% of them singletons. Sequencing was done on a sample of PBMCs or T cells enriched from blood (not recorded which). The receptors originated from a woman aged 18-29 years in a cohort exposed to, infected with or recovered from COVID-19 (not recorded which).

The chain employs TRBV9 and TRBJ1-5; 7 bases fit TRBD1. The germline gives CDR1 SGDLS, CDR2 YYNGEE. The CDR3 contains 15 residues. After removal of 4 bases from V and 11 bases from J, the junction contained 15 bases not matched to a gene. CDR3 nucleotide sequence: TGTGCCAGCAGCCCCGGGACAGCCCCTGGGGAAGCCCAGCATTTT. Protein: CASSPGTAPGEAQHF.

V usage is TRBV7-2 and J usage is TRBJ2-3; 9 bases line up with TRBD2. V lost 4 bases and J lost 1; bases outside the gene matches: 0. Germline CDR1 and CDR2: SGHTA and FQGNSA. The CDR3 has 14 amino acids. The CDR3 region has the DNA TGTGCCAGCAGCTGGACTAGCGGCACAGATACGCAGTATTTT. Its translation: CASSWTSGTDTQYF.

CDR3 in amino acids: CASSAQGPNTEAFF. Here the CDR3 DNA reads TGTGCCAGCAGTGCCCAGGGTCCGAACACTGAAGCTTTCTTT. This chain links TRBV2 with TRBJ1-1; tentative D call: TRBD1 (5 bases). Germline CDR1 is SNHLY and CDR2 is FYNNEI. V was cut by 4 bases and J by 1 base, with 10 bases left in between. The CDR3 is 14 residues long.

V and J are TRBV3-1 (or the pseudogene TRBV3-2) and TRBJ1-1, with a weak D call TRBD1 (5 bases). Trimming pared 3 bases from V and 2 bases from J, leaving 13 bases between. Per the germline V gene, CDR1 is LGHDT and CDR2 is YNNKEL (reference sequence). This CDR3 spans 15 amino acids. CDR3 in amino acids: CASSHLQVSNTEAFF. DNA of the CDR3: TGTGCCAGCAGCCATTTACAGGTTTCCAACACTGAAGCTTTCTTT.

Here the CDR3 DNA reads TGTGCCACCAGTGGAGACAGGGGGTCTCAGAACACTGAAGCTTTCTTT. As protein: CATSGDRGSQNTEAFF. V usage is TRBV24-1 and J usage is TRBJ1-1; TRBD1 aligns across 9 bases. The V gene's germline CDR1 is KGHDR and CDR2 SFDVKD. V shed 5 bases, J shed 1 base, and the junction held 7 bases outside the gene matches. The length of the CDR3 is 16 residues.